The 27 T cell receptor beta chains given below trace back to one sample, sequenced in a study of blood T cell repertoires in COVID-19. Profiled with immunoSEQ multiplex PCR; TCRdb holds only in-frame clones, not every one. The sample lists about 320,000 clones, roughly nine tenths occurring once. Sequencing was done on a sample of PBMCs or T cells enriched from blood (not recorded which). The receptors were gathered from a man aged 55 to 70 who had recovered from COVID-19.

The chain has TRBV27 and TRBJ2-4; 10 bases are shared with TRBD1. Germline assignment: CDR1 MNHEY and CDR2 SMNVEV (reference sequence). The CDR3 extends over 14 amino acids. Losses at the gene ends were 5 bases for V and 8 bases for J; bases not matched to a gene: 6. For the CDR3, the DNA is TGTGCCAGCAGTCTAGGGGGACAGGGGTACATTCAGTACTTC. Amino acids: CASSLGGQGYIQYF.

This clone has a handful of counts. The chain employs TRBV9 and TRBJ2-6; the D gene is possibly TRBD1 (6 bases). Trimming left V 6 bases short and J 0 bases short, with 13 bases between. The V gene's germline CDR1 is SGDLS and CDR2 YYNGEE. This CDR3 contains 16 residues. This chain's CDR3 is CASTRTDSSGANVLTF. The DNA of the CDR3 is TGTGCCAGCACCCGGACGGACAGCTCTGGGGCCAACGTCCTGACTTTC.

The chain uses TRBV10-3 and TRBJ2-7; 7 bases are a match to TRBD1. V shed 1 base and J 4 bases; nucleotides not matched to a gene: 10. Germline V lookup: CDR1 ENHRY, CDR2 SYGVKD. This CDR3 has 16 residues. The CDR3: CAISELTLRTGYEQYF. For the CDR3, the DNA is TGTGCCATCAGTGAGTTAACCCTGCGGACAGGATACGAGCAGTACTTC.

The chain employs TRBV4-2 and TRBJ2-1, with D possibly matching TRBD2 (6 bases). V lost 0 bases and J lost 3, with 12 bases in between. CDR3 length: 16 residues. CDR1 and CDR2 from the germline V gene are LGHNA and YNFKEQ. For the CDR3, the DNA is TGTGCCAGCAGCCAAGAAATGCGGGGCTTCTACAATGAGCAGTTCTTC. Its protein product is CASSQEMRGFYNEQFF.

The V gene is TRBV14, the J gene TRBJ2-6; D may be TRBD1 (6 bases). CDR3 size: 18 residues. V lost 4 bases and J lost 4, with 20 bases in between. From germline, CDR1 is SGHDN and CDR2 FVKESK. CDR3 coding DNA: TGTGCCAGCAGCCCCCCACAGTACAGGGTTCGGGGGGCCAACGTCCTGACTTTC. Residues: CASSPPQYRVRGANVLTF.

On this clone itself: The sample has other DNA sequences that encode this CDR3 too. The rearrangement uses TRBV9 and TRBJ2-3; TRBD2 matches 9 bases. In germline, CDR1 is SGDLS, CDR2 YYNGEE. Unmatched junction bases numbered 2, after V lost 3 bases and J lost 0 bases. The CDR3 consists of 15 residues. The CDR3 region has the DNA TGTGCCAGCAGCGGTAGCGGGAGTAGCACAGATACGCAGTATTTT. It yields the protein CASSGSGSSTDTQYF.

The chain combines TRBV11-3 with TRBJ2-3, with 7 bases matching TRBD1. This CDR3 has 17 residues. Germline V gene sequence: CDR1 SGHNT, CDR2 YENEEA. V was clipped by 0 bases and J by 3 bases; unmatched bases: 9. The CDR3 region has the DNA TGTGCCAGCAGCTTAGATGGACCGGACAGGACTACAGATACGCAGTATTTT. It codes for CASSLDGPDRTTDTQYF.

J is TRBJ2-7 and V is TRBV5-6; 7 bases are shared with TRBD2. Trimming removed 3 bases from V and 4 bases from J; junction bases left unmatched: 10. CDR1 and CDR2 (germline): SGHDT, YYEEEE. The CDR3 sequence is 15 residues long. For the CDR3, the DNA is TGTGCCAGCAGCTCACCCATGCGGGAGAGGTACGAGCAGTACTTC. This translates into CASSSPMRERYEQYF.

The chain recombines TRBV7-2 with TRBJ1-2; tentatively, D is TRBD1 (6 bases). The CDR3 length is 13 residues. V was shortened by 1 base and J by 10 bases, with 13 bases between the two germline ends. CDR1 and CDR2 (germline): SGHTA, FQGNSA. The CDR3 nucleotides are TGTGCCAGCAGCTTAGGTCACAGGGAGATCTACACCTTC. The encoded protein is CASSLGHREIYTF.

The chain uses TRBV28 and TRBJ2-1, with a possible D match to TRBD1 (6 bases). The V gene lost 7 bases and the J gene lost 7 bases, with 11 bases spanning the gap. The CDR3 loop spans 12 amino acids. Germline V gives CDR1 MDHEN, CDR2 SYDVKM. The CDR3 nucleotides read TGTGCCAGCATCGGACAGTTAAATGAGCAGTTCTTC. Translated, it gives CASIGQLNEQFF.

The V gene is TRBV5-6, the J gene TRBJ2-3; maybe TRBD2 (6 bases). V was trimmed by 3 bases and J by 2 bases, leaving 10 bases between them. CDR1 SGHDT and CDR2 YYEEEE come from the germline V gene. The CDR3 has 14 residues. CDR3 bases: TGTGCCAGCAGCTCCGGGACTTTCACAGATACGCAGTATTTT. Its translation: CASSSGTFTDTQYF.

The table lists this clone with a few counts. Other DNA sequences within the sample encode an identical CDR3. CDR3 sequence: CASSPAGANTEAFF. As DNA, the CDR3 is TGTGCCAGCTCACCAGCGGGGGCGAACACTGAAGCTTTCTTT. The chain couples TRBV18 to TRBJ1-1; D perhaps matches TRBD1 (6 bases). The CDR3 contains 14 residues. Germline loops: CDR1 KGHSH, CDR2 LQKENI. Trimming pared 2 bases from V and 1 base from J, leaving 8 bases between. The whole variable domain, remainder taken from reference TRBV18 and TRBJ1-1, is NAGVMQNPRHLVRRRGQEARLRCSPMKGHSHVYWYRQLPEEGLKFMVYLQKENIIDESGMPKERFSAEFPKEGPSILRIQQVVRGDSAAYFCASSPAGANTEAFFGQGTRLTVV.

The V call is TRBV6-5, the J call TRBJ2-7, with D possibly being TRBD2 (5 bases). From germline, CDR1 is MNHEY and CDR2 SVGAGI. Trimming cost V 2 bases and J 3 bases, with 11 bases left between them. The CDR3 loop spans 14 amino acids. CDR3 sequence (DNA): TGTGCCAGCAGTTACGGACTGGCAAGCTACGAGCAGTACTTC. It is translated as CASSYGLASYEQYF.

The chain has TRBV4-2 and TRBJ1-1; TRBD1 agrees at 7 bases. The CDR3 extends over 14 amino acids. Germline lookup yields CDR1 LGHNA and CDR2 YNFKEQ. Trimming at V came to 4 bases and at J to 4 bases, leaving 6 bases not matched to a gene. The CDR3 DNA reads as TGTGCCAGCAGCCTAGACAGGGAGGGCACTGAAGCTTTCTTT. It translates to CASSLDREGTEAFF.

The chain combines TRBV4-2 with TRBJ2-2; TRBD1 matches 8 bases. Trimming at V came to 5 bases and at J to 5 bases, leaving 4 bases not matched to a gene. The CDR3 consists of 14 residues. The germline V gene encodes CDR1 LGHNA and CDR2 YNFKEQ. The CDR3 sequence is CASSTTGGTGELFF. Written as DNA, the CDR3 is TGTGCCAGCAGCACCACAGGGGGGACCGGGGAGCTGTTTTTT.

This chain links TRBV19 with TRBJ1-2; D ambiguous. The germline CDR1 and CDR2 sequences are LNHDA and SQIVND (reference sequence). The CDR3 covers 10 residues. V shed 10 bases and J shed 4 bases, with 7 bases lying between them. CDR3: CATEAYGYTF. In nucleotides, the CDR3 is TGTGCCACCGAGGCCTATGGCTACACCTTC.

The rearrangement joins TRBV5-8 to TRBJ1-2, with a weak D call TRBD1 (5 bases). Germline V lookup: CDR1 SGHTS, CDR2 YDEGEE. The CDR3 extends over 13 amino acids. Trimming stripped 2 bases from V and 5 bases from J, with 10 bases between. CDR3 bases: TGTGCCAGCAGCTTTCTGGGGGGGTATGGCTACACCTTC. This encodes CASSFLGGYGYTF.

This clone was recorded a few times. This chain's CDR3 is CASSRVLSGANVLTF. Written as DNA, the CDR3 is TGTGCCAGCAGTCGCGTCCTCTCTGGGGCCAACGTCCTGACTTTC. The chain links TRBV27 to TRBJ2-6; D not resolved. Trimming shortened V by 5 bases and J by 0 bases, and 8 bases separated the two germline ends. CDR3 size: 15 residues. The V gene's germline CDR1 is MNHEY and CDR2 SMNVEV (reference sequence). The entire variable domain, with the rest obtained from reference TRBV27 and TRBJ2-6, is as follows: EAQVTQNPRYLITVTGKKLTVTCSQNMNHEYMSWYRQDPGLGLRQIYYSMNVEVTDKGDVPEGYKVSRKEKRNFPLILESPSPNQTSLYFCASSRVLSGANVLTFGAGSRLTVL.

The genes are TRBV19 and TRBJ2-5; 7 nucleotides agree with TRBD2. Germline V gene sequence: CDR1 LNHDA, CDR2 SQIVND (reference sequence). V lost 6 bases and J lost 0; bases outside the gene matches: 1. The CDR3 has 13 residues. The CDR3 here is CASRGTNQETQYF. The CDR3, as DNA: TGTGCCAGTAGGGGGACTAACCAAGAGACCCAGTACTTC.

The chain has TRBV6-5 and TRBJ1-5, with TRBD1 identical over 7 bases. After removal of 6 bases from V and 7 bases from J, the junction contained 12 bases not matched to a gene. The CDR3 contains 15 residues. Germline V gene data show CDR1 as MNHEY and CDR2 as SVGAGI. The CDR3 is CASSATRQGWQPQHF. CDR3 nucleotides: TGTGCCAGCAGCGCCACTCGACAGGGTTGGCAGCCCCAGCATTTT.

The chain is built from TRBV5-4 and TRBJ2-1, with 8 bases matching TRBD1. CDR1 is SGHNT and CDR2 is YYREEE in the germline V gene (reference sequence). The length of the CDR3 is 14 residues. Trimming took 0 bases from V and 7 from J; bases not matched to a gene: 3. This CDR3 reads CASSLGDRSNEQFF. For the CDR3, the DNA is TGTGCCAGCAGCTTGGGGGACAGGTCAAATGAGCAGTTCTTC.

This clone has just a few counts. The chain couples TRBV7-6 to TRBJ2-3; D uncertain. This CDR3 is built from 14 residues. Germline V CDR1 and CDR2: SGHVS, FNYEAQ. V shed 6 bases and J shed 0 bases, with 10 bases lying between them. The DNA of the CDR3 is TGTGCCAGCAGTGTATCTCCCAGCACAGATACGCAGTATTTT. This codes for CASSVSPSTDTQYF.

This clone turned up a few times. J is TRBJ2-2 and V is TRBV3-1 (or the pseudogene TRBV3-2); 9 nucleotides match TRBD2. Germline CDR1 and CDR2: LGHDT and YNNKEL (reference sequence). The CDR3 loop spans 15 amino acids. The V gene end was trimmed by 1 base and the J gene end by 5 bases; junction bases not matched to a gene: 2. CDR3 bases: TGTGCCAGCAGCCAAGTTAGCGGGAGAACCGGGGAGCTGTTTTTT. Translated: CASSQVSGRTGELFF.

The chain couples TRBV7-9 to TRBJ1-1; 8 nucleotides line up with TRBD1. The CDR3 has 17 residues. V shed 5 bases, J shed 6 bases, and the junction held 17 bases outside the gene matches. Germline V lookup: CDR1 SEHNR, CDR2 FQNEAQ (reference sequence). The CDR3 region is CASSASTGGVGIPEAFF. For the CDR3, the DNA is TGTGCCAGCAGCGCATCAACAGGGGGTGTCGGTATCCCTGAAGCTTTCTTT.

This clone was detected only a few times. The chain couples TRBV19 to TRBJ2-5, with D perhaps matching TRBD2 (5 bases). The CDR3 is made up of 14 amino acids. Trimming removed 5 bases at V and 1 base at J, with 11 bases between. The germline V gene encodes CDR1 LNHDA and CDR2 SQIVND (reference sequence). In DNA form, the CDR3 reads TGTGCCAGTAGTCTCCGGGGTACCCAAGAGACCCAGTACTTC. Protein sequence: CASSLRGTQETQYF.

The chain combines TRBV10-3 with TRBJ2-5; 9 bases line up with TRBD2. Unmatched junction bases numbered 3, after V lost 5 bases and J lost 2 bases. Germline V lookup: CDR1 ENHRY, CDR2 SYGVKD. The CDR3 spans 14 residues. CDR3: CAISQSGGQETQYF. The CDR3 region has the DNA TGTGCCATCAGTCAGAGCGGGGGGCAAGAGACCCAGTACTTC.

This chain connects TRBV7-2 to TRBJ1-2, with TRBD1 matching over 8 bases. Germline V gene sequence: CDR1 SGHTA, CDR2 FQGNSA. V lost 3 bases, J lost 1 base, and 4 bases stayed unmatched. The CDR3 is 15 amino acids. CDR3 coding DNA: TGTGCCAGCAGCTTCTCCAGGGGGCATAACTATGGCTACACCTTC. Its translation is CASSFSRGHNYGYTF.